Listed below are T cell receptor beta chains from one sample, sequenced in a study of human T cells and chemical hapten exposure. Via MiXCR, TCRdb re-called the RACE reads, giving one row per CDR3 protein. This sample yields 150,000 to 200,000 distinct CDR3 sequences, of which roughly 15% are seen a single time; 1.5% to 2% belongs to the top ten. The source material was whole blood, sampled in connection with sensitization to the hapten diphenylcyclopropenone (DPC). All receptors derive from a woman in her 30s with alopecia areata. Some clones in this sample may be carry-over from other donors' samples. Each CDR3 is given with its conserved first and last residue. Fields, in order: J gene, clone size, D gene, V gene, CDR3 protein, CDR3 DNA. D genes are given only for firm matches. Some rows have no size entry. The others give once, few or many, or a class for an expanded clone.

TRBJ1-1	-	-	TRBV7-8	CASSLSEGVTEAFF	TGTGCCAGCAGCTTATCAGAAGGGGTTACTGAAGCTTTCTTT
TRBJ2-1	few	-	TRBV9	CASSAGTPNNEQFF	TGTGCCAGCAGCGCCGGGACTCCAAACAATGAGCAGTTCTTC
TRBJ1-6	-	TRBD1	TRBV4-1	CASSQDAPPGTGNSPLHF	TGCGCCAGCAGCCAAGATGCCCCCCCCGGGACAGGCAATTCACCCCTCCACTTT
TRBJ1-2	many	TRBD1	TRBV2	CASGGTANYGYTF	TGTGCCAGCGGGGGGACAGCTAACTATGGCTACACCTTC
TRBJ2-3	once	-	TRBV29-1	CSVALGLGTDTQYF	TGCAGCGTTGCGCTGGGTTTAGGGACAGATACGCAGTATTTT
TRBJ1-4	-	-	TRBV4-2	CASSQSQDRNEKLFF	TGTGCCAGCAGCCAATCCCAGGACCGTAATGAAAAACTGTTTTTT
TRBJ2-5	few	-	TRBV7-9	CASSYSSWETQYF	TGTGCCAGCAGCTATTCTAGCTGGGAGACCCAGTACTTC
TRBJ2-1	-	TRBD2	TRBV18	CASSPTWRGVYNEQFF	TGTGCCAGCTCCCCGACGTGGCGGGGGGTCTACAATGAGCAGTTCTTC
TRBJ2-1	few	TRBD1	TRBV6-2/TRBV6-3	CASLTAGQGSYNEQFF	TGTGCCAGCCTAACGGCGGGACAGGGTTCCTACAATGAGCAGTTCTTC
TRBJ2-7	few	-	TRBV28	CAIQRAADEQYF	TGTGCCATCCAGCGGGCGGCTGACGAGCAGTACTTC
TRBJ2-3	few	TRBD2	TRBV6-4	CASSQLAGGRDTQYF	TGTGCCAGCAGTCAACTAGCGGGTGGGCGCGATACGCAGTATTTT
TRBJ2-7	-	TRBD1	TRBV29-1	CSASRGTAYEQYF	TGCAGCGCCTCCCGAGGGACAGCCTACGAGCAGTACTTC
TRBJ2-3	-	TRBD1	TRBV5-1	CASSLGTGSSDTQYF	TGCGCCAGCAGCTTGGGGACAGGTAGTTCAGATACGCAGTATTTT
TRBJ2-6	few	-	TRBV29-1	CSVVGEGSGANVLTF	TGCAGCGTTGTCGGGGAAGGCTCTGGGGCCAACGTCCTGACTTTC
TRBJ2-2	many	-	TRBV27	CASRRDWATGELFF	TGTGCCAGCCGCCGGGACTGGGCGACCGGGGAGCTGTTTTTT
TRBJ1-1	-	-	TRBV29-1	CSVDGGAVTEAFF	TGCAGCGTTGATGGGGGGGCCGTCACTGAAGCTTTCTTT
TRBJ1-5	few	-	TRBV27	CASRVNWGNQPQHF	TGTGCCAGCAGAGTTAACTGGGGAAATCAGCCCCAGCATTTT
TRBJ1-6	few	TRBD1	TRBV4-1	CASSLLGQGNNSPLHF	TGCGCCAGCAGCCTTCTAGGACAGGGGAATAATTCACCCCTCCACTTT
TRBJ2-7	many	-	TRBV7-2	CASSLKGGEQYF	TGTGCCAGCAGCTTAAAGGGAGGCGAGCAGTACTTC
TRBJ2-7	few	-	TRBV28	CASSFQGQSFYEQYF	TGTGCCAGCAGTTTCCAGGGACAATCCTTCTACGAGCAGTACTTC
TRBJ1-2	few	-	TRBV6-5	CASSLASGGYGYTF	TGTGCCAGCTCCCTGGCGTCCGGGGGCTATGGCTACACCTTC
TRBJ2-3	-	TRBD2	TRBV5-1	CASSPWTSGASTDTQYF	TGCGCCAGCAGCCCCTGGACTAGCGGGGCTAGCACAGATACGCAGTATTTT
TRBJ2-1	-	TRBD2	TRBV6-2/TRBV6-3	CASRTSGGNEQFF	TGTGCCAGCCGAACTAGCGGTGGCAATGAGCAGTTCTTC
TRBJ2-1	many	TRBD2	TRBV7-2	CASSLASGRPTTYNEQFF	TGTGCCAGCAGCTTAGCCAGCGGGAGGCCAACCACATACAATGAGCAGTTCTTC
TRBJ2-2	many	TRBD1	TRBV12-3/TRBV12-4	CASSTGTGTTGELFF	TGTGCCAGCAGTACCGGGACAGGGACGACCGGGGAGCTGTTTTTT
TRBJ2-7	few	TRBD1	TRBV7-2	CASSLTGGTGRYEQYF	TGTGCCAGCAGCTTAACCGGCGGGACAGGGAGGTACGAGCAGTACTTC
TRBJ2-7	-	-	TRBV28	CASSGYRVSYEQYF	TGTGCCAGCAGTGGGTACAGGGTTTCCTACGAGCAGTACTTC